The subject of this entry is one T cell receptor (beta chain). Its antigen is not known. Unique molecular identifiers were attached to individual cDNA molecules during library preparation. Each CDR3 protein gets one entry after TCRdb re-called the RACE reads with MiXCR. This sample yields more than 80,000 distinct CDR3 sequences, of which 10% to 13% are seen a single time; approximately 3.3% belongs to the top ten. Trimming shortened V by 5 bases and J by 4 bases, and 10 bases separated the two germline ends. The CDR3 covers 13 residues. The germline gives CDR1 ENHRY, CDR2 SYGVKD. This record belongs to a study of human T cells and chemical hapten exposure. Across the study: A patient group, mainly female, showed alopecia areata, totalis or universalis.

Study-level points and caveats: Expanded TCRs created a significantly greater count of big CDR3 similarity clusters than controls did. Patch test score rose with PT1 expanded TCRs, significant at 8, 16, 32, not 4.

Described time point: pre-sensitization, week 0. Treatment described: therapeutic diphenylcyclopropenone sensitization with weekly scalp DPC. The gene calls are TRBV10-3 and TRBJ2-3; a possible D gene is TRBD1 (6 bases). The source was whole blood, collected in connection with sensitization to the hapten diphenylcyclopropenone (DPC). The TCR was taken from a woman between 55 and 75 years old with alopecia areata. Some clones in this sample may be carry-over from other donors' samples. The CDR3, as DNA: TGTGCCATCAGTCTGACAGGCCCAGATACGCAGTATTTT. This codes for CAISLTGPDTQYF.